What follows are 30 T cell receptor beta chains derived from one specimen sequenced in a study of T cell responses to AZD1222 COVID-19 vaccine. Measured with immunoSEQ multiplex PCR; TCRdb has only the in-frame clones, and not every one. The data show some 140,000 clones, with more than 80% seen just once and approximately 4% held by the top ten. The sequencing used peripheral blood, collected on day 0 of AZD1222 vaccination. Receptors originate from an adult in good health.

The chain couples TRBV28 to TRBJ1-4; 10 nucleotides align to TRBD1. Germline-derived CDR1 and CDR2 are MDHEN and SYDVKM. The CDR3 loop spans 15 amino acids. With 4 bases clipped from V and 5 bases from J, the junction kept 4 bases outside the gene matches. CDR3 sequence reads: CASSSSGQGNEKLFF. CDR3 DNA sequence: TGTGCCAGCAGTTCCTCGGGACAGGGGAATGAAAAACTGTTTTTT.

This chain links TRBV27 with TRBJ1-4; TRBD1 aligns across 7 bases. After removal of 7 bases from V and 3 bases from J, the junction contained 11 bases not matched to a gene. The CDR3 loop spans 16 amino acids. The germline V gene has CDR1 MNHEY and CDR2 SMNVEV (reference sequence). CDR3 sequence reads: CASKTTGSAANEKLFF. CDR3 nucleotides: TGTGCCAGCAAAACGACAGGGTCGGCAGCTAATGAAAAACTGTTTTTT.

The chain couples TRBV9 to TRBJ1-3; D is perhaps TRBD1 (5 bases). V was shortened by 3 bases and J by 2 bases, with 18 bases between the two germline ends. The CDR3 runs 17 residues. Germline V CDR1 and CDR2: SGDLS, YYNGEE. The CDR3 region is CASSGNSGTLPGNTIYF. DNA for the CDR3: TGTGCCAGCAGCGGAAACTCCGGGACCTTGCCTGGAAACACCATATATTTT.

The chain combines TRBV28 with TRBJ2-7; 10 nucleotides match TRBD1. V lost 4 bases, J lost 4 bases, and 13 bases stayed unmatched. The CDR3 loop spans 17 amino acids. Germline values: CDR1 MDHEN, CDR2 SYDVKM. The CDR3 sequence is CASSSLSGTGDPYEQYF. The CDR3 nucleotides are TGTGCCAGCAGTTCCCTTTCCGGGACAGGGGATCCGTACGAGCAGTACTTC.

The chain recombines TRBV5-4 with TRBJ1-4; D possibly corresponds to TRBD1 (5 bases). CDR1 SGHNT and CDR2 YYREEE come from the germline V gene (reference sequence). CDR3 size: 14 residues. V was pared by 4 bases and J by 11 bases, with 18 bases between. As DNA, the CDR3 is TGTGCCAGCAGCCTTATCCCAGGGCCTGAGAAACTGTTTTTT. As protein: CASSLIPGPEKLFF.

J is TRBJ2-1 and V is TRBV4-1; D is unresolved. The CDR3 is 13 amino acids. Trimming took off 8 bases at V and 7 bases at J, with 15 bases between the two ends. Germline CDR1 and CDR2: MGHRA and YSYEKL. The CDR3 is CASSAGPLNEQFF. CDR3 sequence (DNA): TGCGCCAGCTCGGCCGGGCCTTTAAATGAGCAGTTCTTC.

The chain links TRBV28 to TRBJ1-5, with D tentatively TRBD1 (6 bases). Trimming cost V 5 bases and J 6 bases, with 20 bases left between them. This CDR3 has 16 amino acids. CDR1 and CDR2 (germline): MDHEN, SYDVKM. The CDR3 sequence: CASSTQDRLRTQPQHF. The CDR3 DNA is TGTGCCAGCAGTACACAAGACAGGTTAAGAACTCAGCCCCAGCATTTT.

This clone was picked up one time. This chain links TRBV6-1 with TRBJ2-1, with unresolved D. The CDR3 runs to 16 residues. V was clipped by 0 bases and J by 0 bases, with 9 bases between them. Germline V CDR1 and CDR2: MNHNS, SASEGT. The CDR3: CASSEARGFSYNEQFF. The CDR3 coding sequence is TGTGCCAGCAGTGAAGCGCGTGGGTTCTCCTACAATGAGCAGTTCTTC.

This clone was seen only a few times. This rearrangement joins TRBV3-1 (or the pseudogene TRBV3-2) to TRBJ1-1; no clear D gene. The V and J ends lost 4 bases and 5 bases respectively, with 14 bases between them. CDR3 size: 14 residues. Per germline, CDR1 LGHDT and CDR2 YNNKEL (reference sequence). The CDR3 region is CASSPRGGRTEAFF. CDR3 in DNA: TGTGCCAGCAGCCCGAGAGGTGGGCGGACTGAAGCTTTCTTT.

The chain uses TRBV6-6 and TRBJ2-7; the D gene is possibly TRBD2 (6 bases). The V end was cut by 2 bases, the J end by 0 bases, with 14 bases between. CDR3 length equals 16 residues. Looked up from germline, CDR1 is MNHNY and CDR2 is SVGAGI (reference sequence). The CDR3 region is CASSYPTGSFSYEQYF. Written as DNA, the CDR3 is TGTGCCAGCAGTTACCCTACCGGGAGCTTCTCCTACGAGCAGTACTTC.

V usage is TRBV6-6 and J usage is TRBJ1-1, with 9 nucleotides matching TRBD1. Looked up from germline, CDR1 is MNHNY and CDR2 is SVGAGI (reference sequence). This CDR3 has 11 amino acids. V lost 6 bases, J lost 12 bases, and 5 bases stayed unmatched. The DNA for the CDR3 is TGTGCCAGCAGCCGGGACAGGGCTACTTTCTTT. Residues: CASSRDRATFF.

This clone was observed a few times. The CDR3 reads CASSQETGGNNSPLHF. The CDR3, as DNA: TGTGCCAGCAGCCAAGAAACAGGGGGTAATAATTCACCCCTCCACTTT. The chain links TRBV3-1 (or the pseudogene TRBV3-2) to TRBJ1-6, with 8 bases aligning to TRBD1. Germline V gene lookup returns CDR1 LGHDT and CDR2 YNNKEL (reference sequence). V was pared by 0 bases and J by 5 bases, with 3 bases of the junction left unmatched. The CDR3 consists of 16 residues.

This rearrangement joins TRBV14 to TRBJ1-3, with D unresolved. This CDR3 is 16 amino acids long. Germline CDR1 SGHDN, CDR2 FVKESK. The V end lost 0 bases, the J end lost 0 bases, and 9 bases lay between the germline ends. CDR3 region: CASSQDLQSSGNTIYF. CDR3 bases: TGTGCCAGCAGCCAAGATCTGCAGAGCTCTGGAAACACCATATATTTT.

The V gene is TRBV7-9, the J gene TRBJ1-1; TRBD1 matches 10 bases. The CDR3 totals 16 residues. In germline, CDR1 is SEHNR, CDR2 FQNEAQ (reference sequence). Losses at the gene ends were 0 bases for V and 4 bases for J; bases not matched to a gene: 5. CDR3 residues: CASSLAPGQGVTEAFF. The CDR3 bases are TGTGCCAGCAGCTTAGCGCCCGGACAGGGGGTCACTGAAGCTTTCTTT. The variable domain in full, with the rest retrieved from reference TRBV7-9 and TRBJ1-1, is DTGVSQNPRHKITKRGQNVTFRCDPISEHNRLYWYRQTLGQGPEFLTYFQNEAQLEKSRLLSDRFSAERPKGSFSTLEIQRTEQGDSAMYLCASSLAPGQGVTEAFFGQGTRLTVV.

The chain couples TRBV28 to TRBJ2-7; D is unresolved. CDR1 is MDHEN, CDR2 SYDVKM, per germline. The CDR3 covers 11 residues. V was shortened by 8 bases and J by 1 base, with 6 bases between the two germline ends. CDR3 in DNA: TGTGCCAGCGGGATGTCCTACGAGCAGTACTTC. Translating it yields CASGMSYEQYF.

The chain links TRBV2 to TRBJ2-2; 7 bases map to TRBD1. Germline trimming cut 1 base from V and 1 base from J; bases unmatched to any gene: 0. There are 15 residues in the CDR3. Germline V gene lookup returns CDR1 SNHLY and CDR2 FYNNEI. This CDR3 is CASSEGQGNTGELFF. The DNA of the CDR3 is TGTGCCAGCAGTGAAGGACAGGGGAACACCGGGGAGCTGTTTTTT.

The chain is built from TRBV19 and TRBJ1-5; D is ambiguous. CDR1 and CDR2 (germline): LNHDA, SQIVND (reference sequence). V was clipped by 1 base and J by 0 bases, with 7 bases between them. The CDR3 covers 15 residues. CDR3 sequence reads: CASSIGIDSNQPQHF. In DNA, the CDR3 is TGTGCCAGTAGTATAGGCATCGATAGCAATCAGCCCCAGCATTTT.

The CDR3 reads CASSLAEGRVNTEAFF. Written as DNA, the CDR3 is TGCGCCAGCAGCTTGGCCGAGGGGAGGGTGAACACTGAAGCTTTCTTT. V gene TRBV5-1 combines with J gene TRBJ1-1; D may be TRBD1 (5 bases). This CDR3 comprises 16 residues. With 0 bases removed from V and 0 bases from J, the gap between germline ends came to 12 bases. Germline CDR1 reads SGHRS; CDR2 reads YFSETQ.

V gene TRBV9 combines with J gene TRBJ1-2, with 8 bases matching TRBD1. The CDR3 runs 19 residues. The junction had 17 bases not matched to a gene; V was cut back by 2 bases and J by 2 bases. Per germline, CDR1 SGDLS and CDR2 YYNGEE. Here the CDR3 DNA reads TGTGCCAGCAGCGTCCATCCCTCGGGAGACAGGGGTGAAAACTATGGCTACACCTTC. The encoded protein is CASSVHPSGDRGENYGYTF.

The chain links TRBV2 to TRBJ1-6; 7 bases agree with TRBD1. Losses at the gene ends were 7 bases for V and 7 bases for J; bases not matched to a gene: 10. The CDR3 has 15 amino acids. Germline V lookup: CDR1 SNHLY, CDR2 FYNNEI. The CDR3 region has the DNA TGTGCCAGCATGTTGGCAAAGACAGGGAATTCACCCCTCCACTTT. This translates into CASMLAKTGNSPLHF.

This clone was observed a few times. The V and J genes are TRBV6-5 and TRBJ1-2; the D gene is possibly TRBD1 (5 bases). This CDR3 has 15 residues. The germline gives CDR1 MNHEY, CDR2 SVGAGI. Trimming shortened V by 0 bases and J by 7 bases, and 15 bases separated the two germline ends. Written as DNA, the CDR3 is TGTGCCAGCAGTTACTCCTCGGGCAGGGCTAGTGGCTACACCTTC. Translated, it gives CASSYSSGRASGYTF.

This clone appeared a single time. The chain uses TRBV5-4 and TRBJ2-1, with D possibly being TRBD2 (6 bases). The CDR3 runs 15 residues. Germline CDR1 and CDR2: SGHNT and YYREEE (reference sequence). V was pared by 5 bases and J by 5 bases, with 17 bases between. CDR3 region: CASRPGLRGHNEQFF. The CDR3 region has the DNA TGTGCCAGCAGGCCGGGACTTCGCGGTCACAATGAGCAGTTCTTC.

The CDR3 region has the DNA TGTGCCAGCAGTTTACCCGGGGGCCAGGGGGCGACAGATACGCAGTATTTT. It codes for CASSLPGGQGATDTQYF. The V gene is TRBV28, the J gene TRBJ2-3; 8 bases match TRBD1. Germline CDR1 is MDHEN and CDR2 is SYDVKM. The CDR3 runs to 17 residues. Losses at the gene ends were 2 bases for V and 3 bases for J; bases not matched to a gene: 10.

The chain carries TRBV27 and TRBJ1-5; tentative D call: TRBD1 (5 bases). This CDR3 comprises 15 residues. Trimming removed 6 bases from V and 6 bases from J, with 18 bases in between. Germline values: CDR1 MNHEY, CDR2 SMNVEV (reference sequence). The chain's CDR3 is CASSLSGGKGQPQHF. The DNA for the CDR3 is TGTGCCAGCAGCCTATCGGGGGGTAAGGGTCAGCCCCAGCATTTT.

V gene TRBV28 combines with J gene TRBJ2-7; D may be TRBD2 (5 bases). CDR3 length equals 14 residues. The germline gives CDR1 MDHEN, CDR2 SYDVKM. V lost 4 bases, J lost 0 bases, and 10 bases lay in between. The CDR3 nucleotides are TGTGCCAGCAGTTGGAGGCGCCACTCCTACGAGCAGTACTTC. Amino acids: CASSWRRHSYEQYF.

The chain is built from TRBV9 and TRBJ2-7; possibly TRBD1 or TRBD2 for D (5 bases each). Germline V lookup: CDR1 SGDLS, CDR2 YYNGEE. V was shortened by 3 bases and J by 2 bases, with 15 bases between the two germline ends. CDR3 length: 15 residues. CDR3 DNA: TGTGCCAGCAGCGCGTCCGGGACGCTTGCCTACGAGCAGTACTTC. This encodes CASSASGTLAYEQYF.

This chain uses TRBV29-1 with TRBJ2-1, with 8 bases aligning to TRBD2. V shed 6 bases and J 1 base; nucleotides not matched to a gene: 8. CDR1 SQVTM and CDR2 ANQGSEA come from the germline V gene. The CDR3 consists of 15 residues. The CDR3 loop reads CSVSQRGWSYNEQFF. The CDR3 nucleotides read TGCAGCGTAAGCCAGCGGGGGTGGTCCTACAATGAGCAGTTCTTC.

The chain is built from TRBV2 and TRBJ2-1; weak D call: TRBD2 (6 bases). With 10 bases removed from V and 8 bases from J, the gap between germline ends came to 24 bases. The CDR3 covers 15 residues. CDR1 is SNHLY and CDR2 is FYNNEI in the germline V gene. CDR3 in DNA: TGTGCCACCCCCCGGGGAGGCCTTTCTAGCTATGAGCAGTTCTTC. It specifies CATPRGGLSSYEQFF.

V usage is TRBV18 and J usage is TRBJ2-1, with D tentatively TRBD1 or TRBD2 (5 bases each). The CDR3 contains 15 residues. Trimming took 2 bases from V and 4 from J, leaving 12 bases between them. Germline V lookup: CDR1 KGHSH, CDR2 LQKENI. CDR3 DNA sequence: TGTGCCAGCTCACCATGGGGGTCAGGATACAATGAGCAGTTCTTC. It specifies CASSPWGSGYNEQFF.

The chain uses TRBV19 and TRBJ2-5; D possibly uses TRBD1 or TRBD2 (5 bases each). With 0 bases removed from V and 5 bases from J, the gap between germline ends came to 16 bases. Germline values: CDR1 LNHDA, CDR2 SQIVND (reference sequence). The CDR3 runs 16 residues. DNA of the CDR3: TGTGCCAGTAGTATAGAGGTCCGGGGCACGATGGAGACCCAGTACTTC. It codes for CASSIEVRGTMETQYF.